This record covers a single T cell receptor (beta chain). The CDR3 runs 14 residues. V gave up 3 bases and J gave up 4 bases; unmatched junction bases: 4. Germline values: CDR1 SGHAT, CDR2 FQNNGV. These data belong to a study of blood T cell repertoires in COVID-19. About the research overall: Specimens from acute and convalescent COVID-19 originated in the United States, Italy and Spain. Sources were T cells, B-cell-depleted T cells, or PBMCs; the material itself was cDNA or gDNA.

In the authors' methods: Scientists estimated how many nucleated cells there were by amplifying reference gene primers. Some clones are missing from TCRdb's copy, which holds only in-frame ones; the method was immunoSEQ multiplex PCR. That table is the source of V, J and clone size, and D and trimming were worked out from the DNA. The sample has about 160,000 clones; 85% are singletons. This TCR derives from a human donor with acute or convalescent COVID-19. The donor label of this sample is uncertain. This chain links TRBV11-2 with TRBJ2-5; 8 nucleotides agree with TRBD2. Source material: peripheral blood. CDR3 loop: CASSFTGGAETQYF. The CDR3 DNA follows: TGTGCCAGCAGCTTCACCGGGGGGGCAGAGACCCAGTACTTC. Based on the CDR3 plus reference TRBV11-2 and TRBJ2-5, the full variable domain is EAGVAQSPRYKIIEKRQSVAFWCNPISGHATLYWYQQILGQGPKLLIQFQNNGVVDDSQLPKDRFSAERLKGVDSTLKIQPAKLEDSAVYLCASSFTGGAETQYFGPGTRLLVL.